The 4 T cell receptor beta chains given below trace back to one sample, sequenced in a study of control samples from healthy donors and cancer patients. Clones were read by immunoSEQ multiplex PCR, and TCRdb kept only the in-frame ones, dropping some. The sample includes about 190,000 clones. The sample comprised blood. The receptors shown here come from a woman in her 30s in good health.

V is TRBV12-2 and J is TRBJ2-1; the DNA was not compared with TRBD1, the D call given in the table. TRBV12-2 is assigned pseudogene status. The CDR3 has 17 residues. CDR3 amino acids: CASRLVGRRGSVNEQFF. DNA of the CDR3: TGTGCAAGTCGCTTAGTAGGTCGCAGGGGATCTGTAAATGAGCAGTTCTTC.

The chain combines TRBV10-1 with TRBJ1-4; D is undetermined. The CDR3 runs to 12 residues. V lost 6 bases and J lost 8, with 10 bases in between. Germline assignment: CDR1 WNHNN and CDR2 SYGVQD (reference sequence). In DNA, the CDR3 is TGCGCCAGCAGAGTTGTGGAGGAAAAACTGTTTTTT. Protein sequence: CASRVVEEKLFF.

The chain couples TRBV5-1 to TRBJ1-2, with 8 bases aligning to TRBD1. This CDR3 is built from 16 residues. Germline CDR1 reads SGHRS; CDR2 reads YFSETQ. The junction had 6 bases not matched to a gene; V was cut back by 0 bases and J by 2 bases. The CDR3 reads CASSLGGRGRNYGYTF. Written as DNA, the CDR3 is TGCGCCAGCAGCTTGGGCGGCAGGGGGCGCAACTATGGCTACACCTTC. Full variable domain (remainder filled in from reference TRBV5-1 and TRBJ1-2): KAGVTQTPRYLIKTRGQQVTLSCSPISGHRSVSWYQQTPGQGLQFLFEYFSETQRNKGNFPGRFSGRQFSNSRSEMNVSTLELGDSALYLCASSLGGRGRNYGYTFGSGTRLTVV.

Comments on this clone: The junction differs from germline at one of its ends, possibly a read error. The identical CDR3 is also encoded by other nucleotide sequences in the sample. The chain recombines TRBV27 with TRBJ2-7; weak D call: TRBD2 (6 bases). Germline CDR1 MNHEY, CDR2 SMNVEV (reference sequence). The CDR3 sequence is 15 residues long. The CDR3 protein is CASSFVGGHEPEQYF. The CDR3 DNA is TGTGCCAGCAGTTTTGTGGGAGGCCACGAGCCCGAGCAGTACTTT.